This note documents a single T cell receptor (beta chain) sequence. As yet, its antigen is unknown. Sample donors were healthy Caucasian individuals that came from Russia, aged 6 to 90. The data were obtained in a study of blood T cells in healthy people across ages. Study summary: About one barcoded beta molecule per two T cells came from capture by template switching. Study-level findings and limits: As age increased, TCR beta diversity per million T cells fell in a roughly linear fashion. Whereas aged donors had fewer naive CD4+ cells, long-lived donors had more of them and higher diversity.

This CDR3 region has 14 residues. Trimming pared 7 bases from V and 7 bases from J, leaving 14 bases between. CDR1 MDHEN and CDR2 SYDVKM come from the germline V gene. Then a second PCR, running roughly 7 to 11 cycles, was carried out with a sample-barcoded 5' primer and a J-beta primer mix. TCRdb passed the 5' RACE reads through MiXCR, listing each CDR3 protein once. The sample shows about 780,000 distinct CDR3 sequences, around half of them seen only once. The chain carries TRBV28 and TRBJ1-6, with D uncertain. Sequencing was carried out using blood. The sequence derives from a man older than 75 in good health. DNA for the CDR3: TGTGCCAGCAACCCGATTCGTCAAAATTCACCCCTCCACTTT. Residues: CASNPIRQNSPLHF.